This T cell receptor beta chain was found in a study of cytomegalovirus exposure and HLA in healthy donors. Those who donated were healthy bone marrow donors. The CDR3 sequence is 12 residues long. Trimming removed 7 bases from V and 3 bases from J; junction bases left unmatched: 3. CDR1 and CDR2 from the germline V gene are SEHNR and FQNEAQ (reference sequence). Both 60 Vbeta primers and 13 Jbeta primers went into the PCR. Some clones are missing from TCRdb's copy, which holds only in-frame ones; the method was immunoSEQ multiplex PCR. The sample has roughly 77,000 clones; the top ten hold around 3.8%.

Sequences were obtained from PBMCs. The chain combines TRBV7-9 with TRBJ2-7, with 7 bases fitting TRBD1. The sequence was obtained from a female donor in good health and CMV-seropositive. The CDR3 nucleotides are TGTGCCAGCAAAAACAGGGGCTACGAGCAGTACTTC. Its protein is CASKNRGYEQYF.